This is a list of T cell receptor beta chains from one sample in a study of cytomegalovirus exposure and HLA in healthy donors. Libraries were prepared by immunoSEQ multiplex PCR; TCRdb keeps only in-frame clonotypes and omits some of them. Of around 110,000 clones listed, 9.5% are singletons. Specimen: PBMCs. All receptors derive from a man younger than 45 in good health and CMV-seronegative. CDR3s include the opening cysteine and the closing phenylalanine or tryptophan. A D gene is named only where the DNA matches it firmly. The size field is filled for only some rows; it gives once, few, many or a size class.

>TRBJ1-1|TRBV5-1|few|.
CASSLAGGSMNTEAFF
TGCGCCAGCAGCTTGGCCGGCGGGTCGATGAACACTGAAGCTTTCTTT
>TRBJ2-7|TRBV5-4|.|TRBD2
CASGLAGAYEQYF
TGTGCCAGCGGACTAGCGGGGGCCTACGAGCAGTACTTC
>TRBJ1-1|TRBV5-8|few|TRBD1
CASSLQGQGRYYEAFF
TGTGCCAGCAGCCTGCAGGGACAGGGCCGATATTACGAAGCTTTCTTT
>TRBJ1-1|TRBV14|few|.
CASSRVTGTTEAFF
TGTGCCAGCAGCCGCGTGACAGGTACCACTGAAGCTTTCTTT
>TRBJ2-5|TRBV28|few|TRBD2
CASSLSRREKETQYF
TGTGCCAGCAGTTTATCGCGGCGGGAGAAGGAGACCCAGTACTTC
>TRBJ2-1|TRBV6-6|.|TRBD2
CASRPGLADYNEQFF
TGTGCCAGCAGGCCCGGACTAGCAGACTACAATGAGCAGTTCTTC
>TRBJ2-3|TRBV21-1|.|.
CASSPTSFPGADTQYF
TGTGCCAGCAGCCCCACCTCCTTCCCCGGAGCAGATACGCAGTATTTT
>TRBJ2-7|TRBV12-5|.|TRBD2
CASGFRSGESREQYF
TGTGCTAGTGGTTTCAGGAGCGGGGAAAGTCGGGAGCAGTACTTC
>TRBJ1-5|TRBV12-5|.|TRBD1
CASAPGQGGPGQPQHF
TGTGCTAGTGCCCCGGGGCAGGGGGGCCCCGGCCAGCCCCAGCATTTT
>TRBJ2-7|TRBV19|.|.
CASSIADRIYEQYF
TGTGCCAGTAGTATAGCTGACAGGATTTACGAGCAGTACTTC
>TRBJ1-2|TRBV5-1|few|.
CASSLAIGGPYGYTF
TGCGCCAGCAGCTTGGCCATCGGGGGTCCCTATGGCTACACCTTC
>TRBJ2-1|TRBV5-4|few|TRBD2
CASSDPRLAGGSNEQFF
TGTGCCAGCAGCGACCCGCGACTAGCGGGAGGTAGTAATGAGCAGTTCTTC
>TRBJ2-2|TRBV6-5|.|.
CASTGTGELFF
TGTGCCAGCACGGGGACCGGGGAGCTGTTTTTT
>TRBJ2-7|TRBV6-1|.|.
CAISQGTYEQYF
TGTGCCATCTCACAGGGTACCTACGAGCAGTACTTC
>TRBJ2-1|TRBV9|.|.
CASSVVLGGGEQFF
TGTGCCAGCAGCGTAGTACTAGGAGGTGGTGAGCAGTTCTTC
>TRBJ2-3|TRBV5-8|.|TRBD2
CASSLVASGGFLSTDTQYF
TGTGCCAGCAGCTTGGTTGCTAGCGGGGGTTTCCTTAGCACAGATACGCAGTATTTT
>TRBJ2-3|TRBV27|.|TRBD2
CASSLLAGSTDTQYF
TGTGCCAGCAGTTTACTAGCGGGTAGCACAGATACGCAGTATTTT
>TRBJ1-6|TRBV5-4|.|.
CASSSLFDRKNSPLHF
TGTGCCAGCAGCTCCTTATTCGACAGAAAGAATTCACCCCTCCACTTT
>TRBJ2-1|TRBV27|.|TRBD2
CASSPSAGESVDEQFF
TGTGCCAGCAGTCCTTCCGCGGGAGAGAGTGTCGATGAGCAGTTCTTC
>TRBJ1-5|TRBV28|.|.
CASRRRHFQVQPQHF
TGTGCCAGCAGGCGAAGACATTTTCAAGTACAGCCCCAGCATTTT
>TRBJ2-7|TRBV27|.|TRBD2
CASRTSGRPLYEQYF
TGTGCCAGCAGGACTAGCGGGAGACCACTCTACGAGCAGTACTTC
>TRBJ1-2|TRBV4-1|few|TRBD1
CASSQIKFRDRVRNF
TGCGCCAGCAGCCAAATCAAATTCCGGGACAGGGTTAGAAACTTC
>TRBJ1-4|TRBV19|.|.
CASTPEGEEKLFF
TGTGCCAGTACACCCGAGGGGGAGGAAAAACTGTTTTTT
>TRBJ1-2|TRBV7-2|few|TRBD1
CASSSRTGGQYGYTF
TGTGCCAGCAGCTCGCGGACAGGGGGACAATATGGCTACACCTTC
>TRBJ1-4|TRBV11-3|few|.
CASSRTLTQTNEKLFF
TGTGCCAGCAGCCGCACCTTGACACAAACTAATGAAAAACTGTTTTTT
>TRBJ1-6|TRBV7-2|.|TRBD1
CASSLDRFYNSPLHF
TGTGCCAGCAGCTTGGACAGGTTCTATAATTCACCCCTCCACTTT
>TRBJ2-3|TRBV19|.|TRBD2
CASSIGLSGSRVDTQYF
TGTGCCAGTAGTATAGGTCTGAGCGGGAGTCGGGTGGATACGCAGTATTTT
>TRBJ1-5|TRBV25-1|few|.
CASRAPGLGQPQHF
TGTGCCAGCAGAGCCCCAGGGCTTGGTCAGCCCCAGCATTTT
>TRBJ2-7|TRBV19|.|TRBD1
CASSVSGTGLEQYF
TGTGCCAGTAGTGTTTCCGGGACAGGGCTCGAGCAGTACTTC
>TRBJ2-3|TRBV14|few|TRBD2
CASSPALAGGTDTQYF
TGTGCCAGCAGTCCCGCCCTAGCGGGGGGAACAGATACGCAGTATTTT
>TRBJ1-1|TRBV11-3|few|.
CASSLSSGGTNTEAFF
TGTGCCAGCAGCCTGAGCTCCGGAGGTACGAACACTGAAGCTTTCTTT
>TRBJ2-2|TRBV7-9|.|.
CASSLDNANTGELFF
TGTGCCAGCAGCCTCGACAATGCGAACACCGGGGAGCTGTTTTTT
>TRBJ2-7|TRBV5-5|few|.
CASRLTIYEQYF
TGTGCCAGCAGGCTTACTATCTACGAGCAGTACTTC
>TRBJ1-4|TRBV5-4|.|.
CASSRESTNEKLFF
TGTGCCAGCAGCCGGGAATCAACTAATGAAAAACTGTTTTTT
>TRBJ2-5|TRBV19|.|TRBD2
CASSSFRLAGGPQETQYF
TGTGCCAGTAGTTCCTTCCGACTAGCGGGAGGGCCCCAAGAGACCCAGTACTTC
>TRBJ2-5|TRBV5-6|few|TRBD2
CASTQKYLREKETQYF
TGTGCCAGCACCCAAAAGTACCTGCGGGAGAAAGAGACCCAGTACTTC
>TRBJ1-5|TRBV19|.|TRBD1
CASSWAQGANQPQHF
TGTGCCAGTAGTTGGGCACAGGGGGCCAACCAGCCCCAGCATTTT
>TRBJ2-7|TRBV4-1|.|TRBD1
CASSQAGTGTYEQYF
TGCGCCAGCAGCCAAGCGGGGACAGGGACCTACGAGCAGTACTTC
>TRBJ2-7|TRBV2|.|.
CASKRYPIYEQYF
TGTGCCAGCAAGAGGTACCCGATATACGAGCAGTACTTC
>TRBJ2-1|TRBV5-1|few|.
CASSFLSPVGYNEQFF
TGCGCCAGCAGCTTTCTATCCCCAGTCGGGTACAATGAGCAGTTCTTC